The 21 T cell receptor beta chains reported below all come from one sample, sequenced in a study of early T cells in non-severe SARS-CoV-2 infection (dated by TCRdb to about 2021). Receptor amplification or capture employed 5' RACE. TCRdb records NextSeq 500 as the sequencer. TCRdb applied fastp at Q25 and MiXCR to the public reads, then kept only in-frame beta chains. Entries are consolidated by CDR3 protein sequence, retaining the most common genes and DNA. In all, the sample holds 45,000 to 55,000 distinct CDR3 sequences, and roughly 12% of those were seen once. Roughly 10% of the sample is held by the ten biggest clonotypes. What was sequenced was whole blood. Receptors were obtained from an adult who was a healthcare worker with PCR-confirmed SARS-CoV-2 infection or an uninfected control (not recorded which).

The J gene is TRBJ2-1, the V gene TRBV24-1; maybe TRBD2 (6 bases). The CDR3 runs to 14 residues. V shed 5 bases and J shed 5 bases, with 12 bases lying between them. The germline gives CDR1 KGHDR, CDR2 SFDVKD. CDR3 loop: CATSGSGEDNEQFF. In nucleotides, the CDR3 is TGTGCCACCAGTGGGTCGGGGGAAGACAATGAGCAGTTCTTC.

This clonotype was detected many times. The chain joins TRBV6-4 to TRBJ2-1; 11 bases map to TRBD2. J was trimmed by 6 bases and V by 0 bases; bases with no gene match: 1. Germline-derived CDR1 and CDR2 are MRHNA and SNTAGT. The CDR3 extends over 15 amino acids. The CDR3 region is CASSDSSGGANEQFF. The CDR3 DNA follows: TGTGCCAGCAGTGACTCTAGCGGGGGGGCCAATGAGCAGTTCTTC.

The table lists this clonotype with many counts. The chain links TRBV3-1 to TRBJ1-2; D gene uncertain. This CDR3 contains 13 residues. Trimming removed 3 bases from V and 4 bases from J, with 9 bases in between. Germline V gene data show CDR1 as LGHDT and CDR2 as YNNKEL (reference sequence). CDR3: CASSHSEVYGYTF. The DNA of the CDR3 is TGTGCCAGCAGCCATAGTGAAGTCTATGGCTACACCTTC.

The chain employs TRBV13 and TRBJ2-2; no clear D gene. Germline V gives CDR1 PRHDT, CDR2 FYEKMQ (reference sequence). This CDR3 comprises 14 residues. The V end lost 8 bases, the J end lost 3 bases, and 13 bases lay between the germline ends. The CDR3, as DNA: TGTGCCAGCCCCTTGAACAGTCACACCGGGGAGCTGTTTTTT. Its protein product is CASPLNSHTGELFF.

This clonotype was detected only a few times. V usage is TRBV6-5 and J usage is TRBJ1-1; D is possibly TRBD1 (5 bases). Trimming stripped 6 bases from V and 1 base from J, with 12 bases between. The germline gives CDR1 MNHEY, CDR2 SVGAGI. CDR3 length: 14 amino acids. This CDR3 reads CASSRGIKNTEAFF. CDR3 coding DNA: TGTGCCAGCAGCCGGGGGATTAAGAACACTGAAGCTTTCTTT.

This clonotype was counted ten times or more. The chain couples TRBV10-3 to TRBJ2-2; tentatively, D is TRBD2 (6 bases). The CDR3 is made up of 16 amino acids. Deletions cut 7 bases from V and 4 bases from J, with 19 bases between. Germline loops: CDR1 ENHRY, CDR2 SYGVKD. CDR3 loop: CAINAMGGARTGELFF. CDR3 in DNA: TGTGCCATCAATGCGATGGGCGGGGCCCGCACCGGGGAGCTGTTTTTT.

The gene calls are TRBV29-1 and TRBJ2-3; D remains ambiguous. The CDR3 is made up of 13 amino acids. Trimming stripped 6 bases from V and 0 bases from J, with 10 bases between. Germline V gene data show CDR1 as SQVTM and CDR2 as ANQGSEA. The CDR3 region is CSVMQTSTDTQYF. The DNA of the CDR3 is TGCAGCGTAATGCAGACTAGCACAGATACGCAGTATTTT.

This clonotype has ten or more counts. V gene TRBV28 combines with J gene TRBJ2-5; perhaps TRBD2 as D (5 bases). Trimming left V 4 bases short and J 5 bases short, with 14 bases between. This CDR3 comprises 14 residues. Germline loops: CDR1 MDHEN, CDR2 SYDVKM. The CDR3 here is CASSSPDGGETQYF. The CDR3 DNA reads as TGTGCCAGCAGTTCCCCGGACGGCGGGGAGACCCAGTACTTC. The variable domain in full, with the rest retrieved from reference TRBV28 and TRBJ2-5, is DVKVTQSSRYLVKRTGEKVFLECVQDMDHENMFWYRQDPGLGLRLIYFSYDVKMKEKGDIPEGYSVSREKKERFSLILESASTNQTSMYLCASSSPDGGETQYFGPGTRLLVL.

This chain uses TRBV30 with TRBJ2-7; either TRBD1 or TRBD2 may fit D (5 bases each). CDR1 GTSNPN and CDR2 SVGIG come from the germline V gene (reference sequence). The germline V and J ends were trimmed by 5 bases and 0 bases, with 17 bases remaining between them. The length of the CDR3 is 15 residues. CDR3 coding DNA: TGTGCCTGGGGGGGATTCCGGGACGACTCCTACGAGCAGTACTTC. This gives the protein CAWGGFRDDSYEQYF.

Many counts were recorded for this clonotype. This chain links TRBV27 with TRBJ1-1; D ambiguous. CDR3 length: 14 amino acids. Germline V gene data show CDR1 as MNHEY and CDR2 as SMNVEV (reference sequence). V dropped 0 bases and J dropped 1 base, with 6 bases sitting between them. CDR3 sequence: CASSLSGQNTEAFF. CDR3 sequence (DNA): TGTGCCAGCAGTTTATCGGGCCAGAACACTGAAGCTTTCTTT.

CDR3 region: CASRRSGGGELFF. DNA of the CDR3: TGTGCCAGCAGGCGCTCAGGGGGCGGGGAGCTGTTTTTT. V gene TRBV27 combines with J gene TRBJ2-2; TRBD1 aligns across 7 bases. The germline CDR1 and CDR2 sequences are MNHEY and SMNVEV (reference sequence). This CDR3 spans 13 amino acids. Trimming removed 6 bases from V and 7 bases from J; junction bases left unmatched: 5.

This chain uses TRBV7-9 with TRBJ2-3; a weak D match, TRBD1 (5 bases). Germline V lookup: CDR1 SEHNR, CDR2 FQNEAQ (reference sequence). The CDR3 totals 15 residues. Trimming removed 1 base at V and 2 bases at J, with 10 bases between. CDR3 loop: CASSLEDSTTDTQYF. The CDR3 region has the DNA TGTGCCAGCAGCTTAGAAGACAGTACCACAGATACGCAGTATTTT.

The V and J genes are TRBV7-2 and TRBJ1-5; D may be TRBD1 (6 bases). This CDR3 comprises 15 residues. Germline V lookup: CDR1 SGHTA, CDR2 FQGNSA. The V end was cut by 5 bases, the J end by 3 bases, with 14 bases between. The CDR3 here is CASSNAGVYNQPQHF. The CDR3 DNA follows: TGTGCCAGCAGCAACGCAGGGGTGTACAATCAGCCCCAGCATTTT.

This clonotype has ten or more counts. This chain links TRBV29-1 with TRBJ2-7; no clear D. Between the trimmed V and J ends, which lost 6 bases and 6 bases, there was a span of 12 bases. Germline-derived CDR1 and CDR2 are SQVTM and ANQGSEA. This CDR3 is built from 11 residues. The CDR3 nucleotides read TGCAGCGTCGGTACGGGCCCCGAGCAGTACTTC. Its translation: CSVGTGPEQYF.

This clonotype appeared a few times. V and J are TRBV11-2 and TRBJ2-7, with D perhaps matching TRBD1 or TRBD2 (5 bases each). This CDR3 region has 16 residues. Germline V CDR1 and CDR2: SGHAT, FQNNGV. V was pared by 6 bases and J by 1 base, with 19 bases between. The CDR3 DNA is TGTGCCAGCAGAGCGACCGGGACCGTGGGTTCCTACGAGCAGTACTTC. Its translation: CASRATGTVGSYEQYF.

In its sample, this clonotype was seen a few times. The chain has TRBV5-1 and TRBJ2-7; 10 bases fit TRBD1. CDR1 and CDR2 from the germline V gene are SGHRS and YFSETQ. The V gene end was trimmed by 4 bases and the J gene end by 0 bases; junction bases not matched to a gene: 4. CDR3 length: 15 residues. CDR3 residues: CASSDRDRGSYEQYF. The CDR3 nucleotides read TGCGCCAGCAGCGACCGGGACAGGGGCTCCTACGAGCAGTACTTC. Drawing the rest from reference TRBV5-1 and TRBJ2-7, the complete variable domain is KAGVTQTPRYLIKTRGQQVTLSCSPISGHRSVSWYQQTPGQGLQFLFEYFSETQRNKGNFPGRFSGRQFSNSRSEMNVSTLELGDSALYLCASSDRDRGSYEQYFGPGTRLTVT.

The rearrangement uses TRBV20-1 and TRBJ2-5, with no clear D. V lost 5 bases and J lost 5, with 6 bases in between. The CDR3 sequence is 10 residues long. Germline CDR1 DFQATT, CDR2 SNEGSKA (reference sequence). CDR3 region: CSAGEETQYF. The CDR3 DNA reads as TGCAGTGCTGGTGAGGAGACCCAGTACTTC.

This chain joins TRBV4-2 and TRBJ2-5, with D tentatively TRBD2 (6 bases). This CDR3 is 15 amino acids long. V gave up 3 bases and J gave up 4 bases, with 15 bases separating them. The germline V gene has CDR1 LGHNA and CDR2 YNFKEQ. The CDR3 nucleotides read TGTGCCAGCAGCCAGGTAGCGGAGACGGGAGAGACCCAGTACTTC. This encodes CASSQVAETGETQYF.

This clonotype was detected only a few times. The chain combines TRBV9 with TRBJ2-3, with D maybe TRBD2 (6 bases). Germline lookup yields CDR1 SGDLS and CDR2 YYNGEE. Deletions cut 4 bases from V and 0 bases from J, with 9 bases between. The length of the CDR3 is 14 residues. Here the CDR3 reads CASSPSGSTDTQYF. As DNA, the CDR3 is TGTGCCAGCAGCCCCAGCGGGAGCACAGATACGCAGTATTTT.

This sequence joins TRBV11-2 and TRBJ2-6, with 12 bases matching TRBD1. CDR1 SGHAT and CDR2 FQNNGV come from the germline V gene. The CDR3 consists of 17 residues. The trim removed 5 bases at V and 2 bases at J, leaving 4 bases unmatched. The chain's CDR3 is CASSGRDRGPGANVLTF. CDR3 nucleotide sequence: TGTGCCAGCAGCGGCCGGGACAGGGGGCCTGGGGCCAACGTCCTGACTTTC.

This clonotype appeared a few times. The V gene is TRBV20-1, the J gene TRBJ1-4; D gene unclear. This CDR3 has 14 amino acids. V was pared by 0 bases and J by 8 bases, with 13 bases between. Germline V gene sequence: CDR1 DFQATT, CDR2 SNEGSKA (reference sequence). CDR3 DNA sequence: TGCAGTGCTAGAGATCCGCCTCTAGGGGAAAAACTGTTTTTT. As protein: CSARDPPLGEKLFF.